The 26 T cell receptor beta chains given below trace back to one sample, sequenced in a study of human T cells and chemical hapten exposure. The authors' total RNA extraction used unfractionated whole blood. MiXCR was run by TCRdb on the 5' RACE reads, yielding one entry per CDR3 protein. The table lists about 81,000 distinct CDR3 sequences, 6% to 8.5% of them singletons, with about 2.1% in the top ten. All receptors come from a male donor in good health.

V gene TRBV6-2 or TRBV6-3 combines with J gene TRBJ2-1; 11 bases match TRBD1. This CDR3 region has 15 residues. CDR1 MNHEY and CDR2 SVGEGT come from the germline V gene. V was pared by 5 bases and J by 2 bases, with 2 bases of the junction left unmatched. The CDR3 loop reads CASSPGQGAYNEQFF. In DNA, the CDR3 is TGTGCCAGCAGTCCGGGACAGGGGGCCTACAATGAGCAGTTCTTC.

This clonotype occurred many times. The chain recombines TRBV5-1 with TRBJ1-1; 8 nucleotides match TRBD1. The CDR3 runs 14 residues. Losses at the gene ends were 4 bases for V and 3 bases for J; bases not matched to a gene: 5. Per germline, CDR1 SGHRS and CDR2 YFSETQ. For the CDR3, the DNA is TGCGCCAGCAGCCCGCAGGGGGCCGACACTGAAGCTTTCTTT. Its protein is CASSPQGADTEAFF.

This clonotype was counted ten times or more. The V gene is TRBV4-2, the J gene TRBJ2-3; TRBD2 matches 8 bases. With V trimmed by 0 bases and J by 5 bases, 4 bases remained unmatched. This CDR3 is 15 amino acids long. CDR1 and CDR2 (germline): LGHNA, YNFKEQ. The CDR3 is CASSQERGAGDTQYF. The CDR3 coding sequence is TGTGCCAGCAGCCAAGAGCGGGGGGCCGGAGATACGCAGTATTTT.

This CDR3 is CASSLGTVLQETQYF. In nucleotides, the CDR3 is TGTGCCAGCAGCTTAGGGACAGTACTCCAAGAGACCCAGTACTTC. The chain links TRBV7-2 to TRBJ2-5, with D maybe TRBD1 (6 bases). V dropped 1 base and J dropped 1 base, with 10 bases sitting between them. The CDR3 covers 15 residues. Germline assignment: CDR1 SGHTA and CDR2 FQGNSA.

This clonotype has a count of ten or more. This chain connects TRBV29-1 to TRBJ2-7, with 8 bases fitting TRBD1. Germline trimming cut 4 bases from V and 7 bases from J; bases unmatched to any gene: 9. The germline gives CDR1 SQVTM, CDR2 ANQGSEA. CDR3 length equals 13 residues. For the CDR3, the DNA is TGCAGCGTTGTGTTCCAGGGGGCTGGGGAGCAGTACTTC. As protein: CSVVFQGAGEQYF.

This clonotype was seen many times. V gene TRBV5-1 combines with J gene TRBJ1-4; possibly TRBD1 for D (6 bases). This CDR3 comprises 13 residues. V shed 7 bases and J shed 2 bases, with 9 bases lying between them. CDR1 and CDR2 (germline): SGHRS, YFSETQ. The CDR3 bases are TGCGCCAGCGCTCAGGGGACTAATGAAAAACTGTTTTTT. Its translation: CASAQGTNEKLFF.

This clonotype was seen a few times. CDR3 protein: CASSHEERNSPLHF. CDR3 nucleotide sequence: TGCGCCAGCAGCCACGAAGAGCGGAATTCACCCCTCCACTTT. The chain carries TRBV4-3 and TRBJ1-6, with D uncertain. Between the trimmed V and J ends, which lost 3 bases and 7 bases, there was a span of 10 bases. The length of the CDR3 is 14 residues. CDR1 and CDR2 from the germline V gene are LGHNA and YSLEER.

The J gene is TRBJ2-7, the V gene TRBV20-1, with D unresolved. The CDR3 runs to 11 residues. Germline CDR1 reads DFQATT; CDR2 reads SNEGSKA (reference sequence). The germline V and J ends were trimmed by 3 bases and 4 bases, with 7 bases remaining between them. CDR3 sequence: CSARPRYEQYF. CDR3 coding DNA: TGCAGTGCTAGGCCCCGGTACGAGCAGTACTTC.

The chain's CDR3 is CASSQPIASNQPQHF. Here the CDR3 DNA reads TGTGCCAGCAGCCAGCCCATCGCTAGCAATCAGCCCCAGCATTTT. This chain uses TRBV4-2 with TRBJ1-5; D remains ambiguous. In germline, CDR1 is LGHNA, CDR2 YNFKEQ. V lost 3 bases, J lost 0 bases, and 9 bases lay in between. This CDR3 is 15 amino acids long.

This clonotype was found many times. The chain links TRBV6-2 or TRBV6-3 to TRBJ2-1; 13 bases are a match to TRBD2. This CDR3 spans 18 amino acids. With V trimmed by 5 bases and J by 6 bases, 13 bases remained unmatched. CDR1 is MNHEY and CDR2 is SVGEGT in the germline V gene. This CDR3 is CASSQTSGGAKGGNEQFF. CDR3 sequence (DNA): TGTGCCAGCAGTCAAACTAGCGGGGGGGCCAAAGGGGGCAATGAGCAGTTCTTC.

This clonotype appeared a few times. The CDR3 sequence is CSASTTGPSYGYTF. CDR3 nucleotide sequence: TGCAGTGCTAGCACCACAGGCCCCAGCTATGGCTACACCTTC. The chain carries TRBV20-1 and TRBJ1-2; TRBD1 might be the D (5 bases). V lost 3 bases and J 4 bases, leaving 15 bases between the germline ends. CDR1 is DFQATT, CDR2 SNEGSKA, per germline (reference sequence). The CDR3 runs 14 residues.

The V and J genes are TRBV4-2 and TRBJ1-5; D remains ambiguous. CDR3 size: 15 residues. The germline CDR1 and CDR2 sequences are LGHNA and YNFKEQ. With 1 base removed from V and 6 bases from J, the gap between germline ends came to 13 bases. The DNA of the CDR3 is TGTGCCAGCAGCCAAGTTGGGGTTTCGGCTCAGCCCCAGCATTTT. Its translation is CASSQVGVSAQPQHF.

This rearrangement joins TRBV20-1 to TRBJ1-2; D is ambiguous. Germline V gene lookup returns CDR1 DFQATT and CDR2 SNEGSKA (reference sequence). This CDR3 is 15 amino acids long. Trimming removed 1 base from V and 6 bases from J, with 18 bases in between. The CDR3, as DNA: TGCAGTGCTAGAGGAGATCGGGCAGCTTCGAATGGCTACACCTTC. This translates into CSARGDRAASNGYTF.

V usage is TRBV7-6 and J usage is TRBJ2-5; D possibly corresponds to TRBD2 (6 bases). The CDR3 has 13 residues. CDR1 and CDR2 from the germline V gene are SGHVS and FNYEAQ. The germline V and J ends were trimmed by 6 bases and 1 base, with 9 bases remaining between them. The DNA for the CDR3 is TGTGCCAGCAGGGGACTTCTCCAAGAGACCCAGTACTTC. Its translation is CASRGLLQETQYF.

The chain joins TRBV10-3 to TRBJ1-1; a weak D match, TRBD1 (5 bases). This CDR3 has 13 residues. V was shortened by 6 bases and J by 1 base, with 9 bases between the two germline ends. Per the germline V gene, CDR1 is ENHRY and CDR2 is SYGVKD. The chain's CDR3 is CAIRTVENTEAFF. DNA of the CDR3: TGTGCCATCAGGACAGTGGAGAACACTGAAGCTTTCTTT.

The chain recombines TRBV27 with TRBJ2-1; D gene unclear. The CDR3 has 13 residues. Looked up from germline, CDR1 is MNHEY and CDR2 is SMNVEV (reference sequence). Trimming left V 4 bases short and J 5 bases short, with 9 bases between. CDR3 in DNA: TGTGCCAGCAGTTATGTAGAGAACAATGAGCAGTTCTTC. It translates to CASSYVENNEQFF.

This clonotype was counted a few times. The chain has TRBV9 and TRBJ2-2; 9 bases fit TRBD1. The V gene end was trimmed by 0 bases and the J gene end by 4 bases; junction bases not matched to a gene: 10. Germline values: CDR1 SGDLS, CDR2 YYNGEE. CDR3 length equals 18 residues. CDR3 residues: CASSVEGTGGRITGELFF. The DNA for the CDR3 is TGTGCCAGCAGCGTAGAGGGAACAGGGGGCAGGATCACCGGGGAGCTGTTTTTT. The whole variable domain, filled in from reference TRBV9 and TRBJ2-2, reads DSGVTQTPKHLITATGQRVTLRCSPRSGDLSVYWYQQSLDQGLQFLIQYYNGEERAKGNILERFSAQQFPDLHSELNLSSLELGDSALYFCASSVEGTGGRITGELFFGEGSRLTVL.

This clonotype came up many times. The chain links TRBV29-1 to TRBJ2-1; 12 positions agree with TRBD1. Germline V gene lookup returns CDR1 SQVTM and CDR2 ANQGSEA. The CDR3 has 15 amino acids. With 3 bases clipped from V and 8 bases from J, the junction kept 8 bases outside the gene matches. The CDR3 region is CSVDVGQGANDEQFF. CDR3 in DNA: TGCAGCGTTGACGTGGGACAGGGGGCGAATGATGAGCAGTTCTTC.

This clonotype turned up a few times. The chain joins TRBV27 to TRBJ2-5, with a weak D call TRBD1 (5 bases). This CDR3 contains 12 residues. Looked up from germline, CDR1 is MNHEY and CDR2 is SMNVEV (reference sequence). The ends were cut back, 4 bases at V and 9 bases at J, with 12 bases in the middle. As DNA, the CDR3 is TGTGCCAGCAGTTCGGCACAGGTGCCCCAGTACTTC. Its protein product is CASSSAQVPQYF.

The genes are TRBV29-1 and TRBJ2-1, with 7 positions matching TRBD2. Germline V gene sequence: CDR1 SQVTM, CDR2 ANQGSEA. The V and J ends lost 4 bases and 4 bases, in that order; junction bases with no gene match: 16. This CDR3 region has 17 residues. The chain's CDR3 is CSVASRGWEGVYNEQFF. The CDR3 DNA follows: TGCAGCGTTGCTTCTCGCGGGTGGGAGGGCGTGTACAATGAGCAGTTCTTC.

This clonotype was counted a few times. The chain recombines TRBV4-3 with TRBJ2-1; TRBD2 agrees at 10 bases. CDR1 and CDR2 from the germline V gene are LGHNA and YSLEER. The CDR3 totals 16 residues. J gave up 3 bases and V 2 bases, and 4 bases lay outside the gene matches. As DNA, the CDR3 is TGCGCCAGCAGCCAATGGGCTAGCGGGGGCTACAATGAGCAGTTCTTC. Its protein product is CASSQWASGGYNEQFF.

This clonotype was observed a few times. The CDR3, as DNA: TGTGCCAGCAGTTTAGAGGGGGGGTCCCCAGCTTTCTTT. The encoded protein is CASSLEGGSPAFF. V and J are TRBV12-3 or TRBV12-4 and TRBJ1-1, with a tentative D call TRBD1 (6 bases). CDR3 size: 13 residues. The V end lost 1 base, the J end lost 10 bases, and 13 bases lay between the germline ends.

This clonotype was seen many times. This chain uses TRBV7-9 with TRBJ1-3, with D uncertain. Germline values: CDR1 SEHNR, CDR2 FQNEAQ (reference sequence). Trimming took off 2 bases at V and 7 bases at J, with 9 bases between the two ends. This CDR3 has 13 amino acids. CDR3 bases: TGTGCCAGCAGCTTACTTCCGGATAACACCATATATTTT. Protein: CASSLLPDNTIYF.

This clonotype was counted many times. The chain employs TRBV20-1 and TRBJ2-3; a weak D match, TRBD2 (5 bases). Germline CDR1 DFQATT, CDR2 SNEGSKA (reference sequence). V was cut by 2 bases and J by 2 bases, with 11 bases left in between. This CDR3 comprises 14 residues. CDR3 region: CSARSSVNTDTQYF. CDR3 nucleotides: TGCAGTGCTAGAAGTAGCGTAAACACAGATACGCAGTATTTT.

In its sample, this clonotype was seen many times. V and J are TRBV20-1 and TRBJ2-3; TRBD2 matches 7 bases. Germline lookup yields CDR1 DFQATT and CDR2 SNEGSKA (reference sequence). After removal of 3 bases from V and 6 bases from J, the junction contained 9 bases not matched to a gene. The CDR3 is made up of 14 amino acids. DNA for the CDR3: TGCAGTGCTAGGATGTCGGGGGGATTGGATACGCAGTATTTT. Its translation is CSARMSGGLDTQYF.

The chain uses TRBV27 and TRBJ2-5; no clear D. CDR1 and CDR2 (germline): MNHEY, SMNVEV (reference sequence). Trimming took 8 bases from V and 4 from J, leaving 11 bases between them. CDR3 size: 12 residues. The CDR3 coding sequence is TGTGCCAGCGGCCCAACGCGAGAGACCCAGTACTTC. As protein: CASGPTRETQYF.